The T cell receptor (beta chain) under discussion was sequenced for a study of a mutant IDH1 vaccine in newly diagnosed glioma. For the study at large: Vaccine administration was initiated 4-6 weeks following radiotherapy alone, or with temozolomide cycles. Sex among treated patients split about 60% male, roughly 40% female; mean age was roughly 40 years.

Time point here: week 35, safety follow-up. Each dose delivered 300 ug of mutant IDH1 20-mer peptide subcutaneously with imiquimod. Concerning this clone itself: Its antigen remains unknown.

Deletions cut 0 bases from V and 9 bases from J, with 21 bases between. The length of the CDR3 is 16 residues. Germline V gives CDR1 LGHNA, CDR2 YNFKEQ. Method: immunoSEQ multiplex PCR; TCRdb's copy keeps in-frame clones and lacks some. The table shows some 44,000 clones, with 65% to 90% occurring only once. The receptor's source is a woman in her forties or fifties with glioma. The V call is TRBV4-2, the J call TRBJ2-7; D is possibly TRBD2 (6 bases). The sequences come from PBMCs, collected from a glioma patient whose treatment included an IDH1 peptide vaccine. In DNA form, the CDR3 reads TGTGCCAGCAGCCAAGAGAAGGGAGCGGGCCCTTCCCTGCAGTACTTC. It is translated as CASSQEKGAGPSLQYF.